A selection of T cell receptor beta chains follows, all from one sample in a study of cytomegalovirus exposure and HLA in healthy donors. Profiling relied on immunoSEQ multiplex PCR, and the TCRdb table lists in-frame clones only, not all of them. The data show 100,000 to 150,000 clones, more than 65% seen once. Sequences were obtained from PBMCs. These receptors originate from a man aged 18 to 29 in good health and CMV-seronegative. Each CDR3 is given with its conserved first and last residue. The D gene is left open where the match is weak. Where a row states a size, it is once, few, many or the class of an expanded clone; other rows omit it.

J: TRBJ2-3; D: NA; size: NA; V: TRBV9; DNA: TGTGCCAGCAGCGTATCTATGGCTAGTGGGGATACGCAGTATTTT; CDR3: CASSVSMASGDTQYF
J: TRBJ1-3; D: NA; size: NA; V: TRBV5-8; DNA: TGTGCCAGCAGAGGAACCCGGGGGGACACCATATATTTT; CDR3: CASRGTRGDTIYF
J: TRBJ1-1; D: NA; size: few; V: TRBV7-9; DNA: TGTGCCAGCAGCTTAGCAGGGGACACTGAAGCTTTCTTT; CDR3: CASSLAGDTEAFF
J: TRBJ1-1; D: NA; size: NA; V: TRBV7-9; DNA: TGTTCCAGCAGCTCGTCAGGCGGGCTTGGAGGGACTGAAGCTTTCTTT; CDR3: CSSSSSGGLGGTEAFF
J: TRBJ2-3; D: TRBD2; size: NA; V: TRBV29-1; DNA: TGCAGCGTCGGGGGGGGCCTCGGACGGGGGGTAGAAGATACGCAGTATTTT; CDR3: CSVGGGLGRGVEDTQYF
J: TRBJ2-2; D: TRBD2; size: NA; V: TRBV19; DNA: TGTGCCAGTAGGAACCGACTAGCGGGGGCCGGGGAGCTGTTTTTT; CDR3: CASRNRLAGAGELFF
J: TRBJ2-1; D: NA; size: NA; V: TRBV7-3; DNA: TGTGCCAGCAGCTTAACCGGGCAGGGAAACAATGAGCAGTTCTTC; CDR3: CASSLTGQGNNEQFF
J: TRBJ2-1; D: NA; size: NA; V: TRBV6-1; DNA: TGTGCCAGCAGTGAATACCCGGCTGCAGGAGGAACCTACAATGAGCAGTTCTTC; CDR3: CASSEYPAAGGTYNEQFF
J: TRBJ2-3; D: NA; size: NA; V: TRBV27; DNA: TGTGCCAGCTACTCGTTGGTAGATACGCAGTATTTT; CDR3: CASYSLVDTQYF
J: TRBJ1-3; D: NA; size: NA; V: TRBV9; DNA: TGTGCCAGCAGCGTAGGAGGGCGGAGGACTGGAAACACCATATATTTT; CDR3: CASSVGGRRTGNTIYF
J: TRBJ1-3; D: NA; size: NA; V: TRBV4-2; DNA: TGTGCCAGCAGCCAAGACACGGGTGCTGGAAACACCATATATTTT; CDR3: CASSQDTGAGNTIYF
J: TRBJ1-1; D: NA; size: NA; V: TRBV27; DNA: TGTGCCAGCAGTTTAGTTCCGTCGAACACTGAAGCTTTCTTT; CDR3: CASSLVPSNTEAFF
J: TRBJ2-5; D: TRBD1; size: NA; V: TRBV2; DNA: TGTGCCAGCAGCGACGGGACAGGGGGCGGAGAGACCCAGTACTTC; CDR3: CASSDGTGGGETQYF
J: TRBJ2-7; D: TRBD2; size: NA; V: TRBV2; DNA: TGTGCCAGCAGTGAAGTGGGACTAGCGCGATCCTACGAGCAGTACTTC; CDR3: CASSEVGLARSYEQYF
J: TRBJ1-2; D: NA; size: NA; V: TRBV6-5; DNA: TGTGCCAGCAAAGAGGTTTCCCGAGGCTACACCTTC; CDR3: CASKEVSRGYTF
J: TRBJ2-3; D: TRBD2; size: NA; V: TRBV5-1; DNA: TGCGCCAGCAGCCCCGGGGCTAGCGGAAGTAGCACAGATACGCAGTATTTT; CDR3: CASSPGASGSSTDTQYF
J: TRBJ2-1; D: NA; size: few; V: TRBV6-6; DNA: TGTGCCAGCACTAGCTACAATGAGCAGTTCTTC; CDR3: CASTSYNEQFF
J: TRBJ1-6; D: NA; size: NA; V: TRBV21-1; DNA: TGTGCCAGCAGCCTCAAGTACGGGGTTTGGGGTGGGTGGGCCCTCCACTTT; CDR3: CASSLKYGVWGGWALHF
J: TRBJ2-7; D: NA; size: NA; V: TRBV29-1; DNA: TGCAGCGTTGGACTAGTCTACGAGCAGTACTTC; CDR3: CSVGLVYEQYF
J: TRBJ2-2; D: NA; size: NA; V: TRBV27; DNA: TGTGCCAGCAGTTATACGGTTACCGGGGAGCTGTTTTTT; CDR3: CASSYTVTGELFF